These 9 T cell receptor beta chains came from one sample sequenced in a study of graft-versus-host responses after intestinal transplantation. Their target antigens are unknown. Clones were read by immunoSEQ multiplex PCR, and TCRdb kept only the in-frame ones, dropping some. The table lists about 130,000 clones, around 94% of them singletons. The starting material was unstimulated CD4+ T cells sorted from spleen or lymph node cells, obtained before intestinal transplant. The source is a human donor who received an intestinal transplant.

The CDR3 loop is CASSDPVGGGTDTQYF. Here the CDR3 DNA reads TGTGCCAGCAGCGACCCGGTCGGGGGGGGCACAGATACGCAGTATTTT. V gene TRBV5-4 combines with J gene TRBJ2-3, with 8 bases fitting TRBD2. The CDR3 extends over 16 amino acids. The germline V gene encodes CDR1 SGHNT and CDR2 YYREEE (reference sequence). The trim removed 4 bases at V and 1 base at J, leaving 8 bases unmatched.

This chain uses TRBV5-5 with TRBJ1-1; 9 nucleotides align to TRBD1. Germline lookup yields CDR1 SGHKS and CDR2 YYEKEE (reference sequence). With 3 bases clipped from V and 4 bases from J, the junction kept 4 bases outside the gene matches. This CDR3 contains 14 residues. The CDR3 here is CASSWGQGGTEAFF. The CDR3 DNA follows: TGTGCCAGCAGCTGGGGACAGGGTGGCACTGAAGCTTTCTTT.

The V call is TRBV4-2, the J call TRBJ2-1; 10 nucleotides line up with TRBD2. V shed 5 bases and J 4 bases; nucleotides not matched to a gene: 11. CDR3 size: 17 residues. Germline CDR1 is LGHNA and CDR2 is YNFKEQ. Written as DNA, the CDR3 is TGTGCCAGCAGCACCCGGGGGGCTAGCGGGGGATACAATGAGCAGTTCTTC. It is translated as CASSTRGASGGYNEQFF.

This clone was detected once. The chain has TRBV7-9 and TRBJ2-7; 13 bases match TRBD2. Germline lookup yields CDR1 SEHNR and CDR2 FQNEAQ (reference sequence). V shed 5 bases, J shed 3 bases, and the junction held 16 bases outside the gene matches. This CDR3 is built from 19 residues. The CDR3 spells CASSVPPGLAGSKHYEQYF. In nucleotides, the CDR3 is TGTGCCAGCAGCGTGCCTCCGGGACTAGCGGGGTCAAAACACTACGAGCAGTACTTC.

CDR3 protein: CASSFRGSYNEQFF. Written as DNA, the CDR3 is TGTGCCAGCAGTTTCCGGGGCTCCTACAATGAGCAGTTCTTC. V usage is TRBV6-6 and J usage is TRBJ2-1, with D maybe TRBD2 (5 bases). Germline V gives CDR1 MNHNY, CDR2 SVGAGI (reference sequence). The CDR3 consists of 14 residues. Trimming took off 4 bases at V and 0 bases at J, with 7 bases between the two ends.

The V gene is TRBV5-3, the J gene TRBJ2-7; TRBD1 agrees at 7 bases. TRBV5-3 has ORF status, its function being uncertain. V was pared by 4 bases and J by 3 bases, with 7 bases of the junction left unmatched. The CDR3 contains 14 residues. CDR3 sequence reads: CARSSDRDSYEQYF. For the CDR3, the DNA is TGTGCCAGAAGCAGTGACCGGGACAGCTACGAGCAGTACTTC.

This clone was seen only once. J is TRBJ1-1 and V is TRBV12-5; no clear D gene. The V and J ends lost 2 bases and 1 base respectively, with 11 bases between them. This CDR3 region has 15 residues. Germline V lookup: CDR1 LGHNT, CDR2 FRNRAP. As DNA, the CDR3 is TGTGCTAGTGGTTTGCTAAGCCGGGGGAACACTGAAGCTTTCTTT. This gives the protein CASGLLSRGNTEAFF.

The rearrangement uses TRBV11-2 and TRBJ1-1; a weak D match, TRBD1 (5 bases). Trimming cost V 4 bases and J 4 bases, with 16 bases left between them. The length of the CDR3 is 15 residues. The germline CDR1 and CDR2 sequences are SGHAT and FQNNGV. CDR3 region: CASSSNQVQGTEAFF. The CDR3 DNA sequence: TGTGCCAGCAGCTCCAACCAGGTCCAGGGCACTGAAGCTTTCTTT.

The chain is built from TRBV19 and TRBJ2-1; D is unresolved. The germline V and J ends were trimmed by 5 bases and 0 bases, with 14 bases remaining between them. From germline, CDR1 is LNHDA and CDR2 SQIVND (reference sequence). The CDR3 runs 16 residues. The CDR3 reads CASSVRPRSSYNEQFF. The CDR3 DNA follows: TGTGCCAGTAGTGTGCGTCCTAGGAGCTCCTACAATGAGCAGTTCTTC.